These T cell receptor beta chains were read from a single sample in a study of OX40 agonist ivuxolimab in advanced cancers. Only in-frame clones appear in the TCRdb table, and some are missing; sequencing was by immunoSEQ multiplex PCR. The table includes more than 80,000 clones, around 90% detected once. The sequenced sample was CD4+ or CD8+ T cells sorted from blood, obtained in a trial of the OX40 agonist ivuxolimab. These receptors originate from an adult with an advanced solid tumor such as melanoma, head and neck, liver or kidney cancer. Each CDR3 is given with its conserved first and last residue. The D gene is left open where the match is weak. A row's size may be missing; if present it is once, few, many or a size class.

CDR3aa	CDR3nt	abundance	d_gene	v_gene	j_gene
CASSQGRGTQYF	TGTGCCAGCAGCCAGGGCCGCGGGACCCAGTACTTC	-	-	TRBV4-2	TRBJ2-5
CASSVDSTDTQYF	TGTGCCAGCAGCGTAGATAGCACAGATACGCAGTATTTT	-	-	TRBV9	TRBJ2-3
CASRGEAWIDGYTF	TGTGCCAGCAGGGGGGAGGCATGGATTGATGGCTACACCTTC	-	-	TRBV9	TRBJ1-2
CASSQDKGQGWPGELFF	TGTGCCAGCAGCCAAGATAAGGGACAGGGGTGGCCCGGGGAGCTGTTTTTT	-	TRBD1	TRBV4-2	TRBJ2-2
CAWSDTYEQYF	TGTGCCTGGAGCGATACCTACGAGCAGTACTTC	-	-	TRBV30	TRBJ2-7
CASKSLRNTEAFF	TGTGCCAGCAAGTCTTTACGGAACACTGAAGCTTTCTTT	few	-	TRBV28	TRBJ1-1
CASSPTGAGSQPQHF	TGTGCCAGTAGTCCGACGGGAGCGGGTAGTCAGCCCCAGCATTTT	-	-	TRBV19	TRBJ1-5
CASSPQNTGELFF	TGTGCCAGCAGTCCACAGAACACCGGGGAGCTGTTTTTT	-	-	TRBV6-5	TRBJ2-2
CASSYTPPRELFF	TGTGCCAGCAGTTACACCCCACCGCGAGAACTGTTTTTT	-	-	TRBV6-5	TRBJ1-4
CSVQTGPGELFF	TGCAGCGTTCAAACAGGCCCCGGGGAGCTGTTTTTT	-	-	TRBV29-1	TRBJ2-2
CASSLARGQGYTF	TGTGCCAGCAGTTTGGCCAGGGGGCAGGGCTACACCTTC	-	TRBD1	TRBV27	TRBJ1-2
CAWRLSGRAGEQFF	TGTGCCTGGAGATTGAGCGGGAGGGCCGGTGAGCAGTTCTTC	-	TRBD2	TRBV30	TRBJ2-1
CASSSPARADTQYF	TGTGCCAGCAGCAGCCCTGCCAGGGCGGATACGCAGTATTTT	-	-	TRBV27	TRBJ2-3
CASGYNQETQYF	TGTGCCAGCGGATACAACCAAGAGACCCAGTACTTC	-	-	TRBV25-1	TRBJ2-5
CSAPGGYTF	TGCAGTGCTCCCGGGGGCTACACCTTC	few	-	TRBV20-1	TRBJ1-2
CASSVGGSGDTQYF	TGTGCCAGCAGCGTAGGAGGGTCGGGAGATACGCAGTATTTT	-	-	TRBV9	TRBJ2-3
CASSLGVPSYNEQFF	TGTGCCAGCAGTTTGGGGGTCCCCTCCTACAATGAGCAGTTCTTC	-	-	TRBV27	TRBJ2-1
CASSSYSGGYEQYF	TGTGCCAGCAGTTCCTATAGCGGGGGATACGAGCAGTACTTC	once	TRBD2	TRBV27	TRBJ2-7
CASSDTGRNYGYTF	TGTGCCAGCAGTGATACGGGACGGAACTATGGCTACACCTTC	-	-	TRBV6-1	TRBJ1-2
CAWSVLGGGETDTQYF	TGTGCCTGGAGTGTACTTGGCGGGGGTGAAACAGATACGCAGTATTTT	-	TRBD2	TRBV30	TRBJ2-3
CASGLSPGTRQETQYF	TGTGCTAGTGGTTTGTCACCCGGGACTAGACAAGAGACCCAGTACTTC	-	TRBD2	TRBV12-5	TRBJ2-5
CASSSFTGELFF	TGTGCCAGCAGTTCCTTCACCGGGGAGCTGTTTTTT	-	-	TRBV27	TRBJ2-2
CASSYSGWSSGNTIYF	TGTGCCAGCAGTTACTCGGGCTGGAGCTCTGGAAACACCATATATTTT	-	-	TRBV6-5	TRBJ1-3
CASSKRGEQFF	TGTGCCAGCAGCAAACGGGGTGAGCAGTTCTTC	-	-	TRBV6-5	TRBJ2-1
CASSVGPDPYNEQFF	TGTGCCAGCAGTGTAGGGCCCGACCCATACAATGAGCAGTTCTTC	-	-	TRBV2	TRBJ2-1
CASSTSGTVYEQYF	TGTGCCAGCAGCACGTCCGGGACAGTCTACGAGCAGTACTTC	-	TRBD1	TRBV7-8	TRBJ2-7
CASSVKDTQYF	TGTGCCAGCAGCGTAAAAGATACGCAGTATTTT	-	-	TRBV9	TRBJ2-3
CASSFMEAQYF	TGTGCCAGCAGCTTTATGGAGGCCCAGTACTTC	-	-	TRBV5-6	TRBJ2-5
CSVSGGYYEQYF	TGCAGCGTTTCTGGGGGGTACTACGAGCAGTACTTC	-	-	TRBV29-1	TRBJ2-7
CASSVAVGAGGPQEQFF	TGTGCCAGCAGCGTAGCGGTCGGGGCGGGAGGACCACAAGAGCAGTTCTTC	-	TRBD2	TRBV9	TRBJ2-1
CASSLMLGGRETDTQYF	TGTGCCAGCAGCTTAATGCTCGGGGGAAGAGAGACAGATACGCAGTATTTT	-	-	TRBV7-3	TRBJ2-3
CASSLDRLTRDRDTQYF	TGTGCCAGCAGCTTAGATAGGCTCACTAGAGATCGGGATACGCAGTATTTT	-	-	TRBV11-2	TRBJ2-3
CASSQDPGPAYGYTF	TGCGCCAGCAGCCAAGATCCGGGGCCAGCATATGGCTACACCTTC	-	-	TRBV4-3	TRBJ1-2
CASSAHGTGKEAFF	TGTGCCAGCAGCGCCCACGGGACAGGGAAAGAAGCTTTCTTT	-	TRBD1	TRBV4-2	TRBJ1-1
CASSLPGNSPLHF	TGTGCCAGCAGTCTGCCCGGAAATTCACCCCTCCACTTT	-	-	TRBV25-1	TRBJ1-6
CASDTDLGNTIYF	TGTGCCTCAGACACGGACCTTGGAAACACCATATATTTT	-	-	TRBV30	TRBJ1-3
CASSGDGYTF	TGTGCCAGCAGCGGGGATGGCTACACCTTC	-	-	TRBV9	TRBJ1-2
CASSHQGGNQPQHF	TGTGCCAGCAGTCACCAGGGGGGCAATCAGCCCCAGCATTTT	-	TRBD1	TRBV6-6	TRBJ1-5
CASSHLDAVYTF	TGTGCCAGCAGCCATTTAGACGCTGTCTACACCTTC	-	-	TRBV16	TRBJ1-2
CASSLGQNNEKLFF	TGTGCCAGCAGCTTAGGACAGAATAATGAAAAACTGTTTTTT	-	-	TRBV7-8	TRBJ1-4
CASSPLVVGLSTDTQYF	TGCGCCAGCAGCCCCCTCGTCGTGGGGCTCAGCACAGATACGCAGTATTTT	-	-	TRBV4-1	TRBJ2-3
CASSDAGGRNQPQHF	TGTGCCAGCAGTGACGCGGGGGGTAGGAATCAGCCCCAGCATTTT	-	-	TRBV27	TRBJ1-5
CASSLVAGRFNEQFF	TGTGCCAGCAGCCTAGTAGCGGGGCGCTTCAATGAGCAGTTCTTC	-	TRBD2	TRBV7-9	TRBJ2-1
CASSPIAPRGEQFF	TGCGCCAGCAGCCCCATTGCGCCTAGAGGTGAGCAGTTCTTC	-	-	TRBV4-3	TRBJ2-1
CASSLETGFSGYTF	TGTGCCAGCAGCTTGGAGACAGGTTTCTCCGGCTACACCTTC	once	-	TRBV5-6	TRBJ1-2
CASSFTANYGYTF	TGTGCCAGCAGTTTTACAGCTAACTATGGCTACACCTTC	-	-	TRBV6-5	TRBJ1-2
CATSSGQETQYF	TGTGCCACCAGCAGTGGACAAGAGACCCAGTACTTC	-	-	TRBV15	TRBJ2-5
CASAPGGEGYEQYF	TGTGCCTCAGCCCCGGGAGGCGAGGGCTACGAGCAGTACTTC	-	TRBD2	TRBV28	TRBJ2-7
CASSLALFNEKLFF	TGTGCCAGCAGTTTGGCTTTGTTTAATGAAAAACTGTTTTTT	-	-	TRBV28	TRBJ1-4
CASSPLISGNTIYF	TGTGCCAGCAGTCCCCTAATCTCTGGAAACACCATATATTTT	once	-	TRBV28	TRBJ1-3
CASSPLGTVGYTF	TGTGCCAGCAGCCCCCTGGGCACCGTAGGCTACACCTTC	-	-	TRBV9	TRBJ1-2
CASSLGGGTGELFF	TGTGCCAGCAGCTTGGGGGGCGGCACCGGGGAGCTGTTTTTT	-	-	TRBV5-4	TRBJ2-2
CASSLRLAGGSGTGELFF	TGCGCCAGCAGCTTGCGACTAGCGGGAGGTAGTGGCACCGGGGAGCTGTTTTTT	-	TRBD2	TRBV5-1	TRBJ2-2
CASSLATGGTEAFF	TGTGCCAGCAGCCTAGCGACAGGGGGCACTGAAGCTTTCTTT	-	TRBD1	TRBV7-3	TRBJ1-1